This record looks at one TCR beta chain sequence and its context. Antigen: not known. The data originate from a study of OX40 agonist ivuxolimab in advanced cancers. Looking at the study overall: Six ivuxolimab dose levels, 0.01 to 10 mg/kg, were given intravenously every 2 weeks.

Notes on the study in general: At 0.1-3.0 mg/kg, partial responders had clonal expansion among the lowest observed. Certain nonresponding patients likewise had low normalized T-cell clonal expansion.

V was shortened by 5 bases and J by 2 bases, with 22 bases between the two germline ends. The CDR3 is made up of 18 amino acids. CDR1 and CDR2 (germline): SEHNR, FQNEAQ (reference sequence). Sequenced by immunoSEQ multiplex PCR; TCRdb stores in-frame clones only, minus some. The sample has 65,000 to 85,000 clones, 85% seen once; the top ten hold roughly 0.9%. The sampling schedule covered blood at baseline, cycle 4 day 1, and cycle 7 day 1. This specimen consisted of CD4+ or CD8+ T cells sorted from blood, obtained in a trial of the OX40 agonist ivuxolimab. This TCR was recovered from an adult with an advanced solid tumor such as melanoma, head and neck, liver or kidney cancer. The rearrangement links TRBV7-9 to TRBJ2-1, with D possibly TRBD2 on 6 matching bases. The CDR3 DNA follows: TGTGCCAGCAGCGGGGGATTTGGGACTGTTTCTACCTACAATGAGCAGTTCTTC. Its protein product is CASSGGFGTVSTYNEQFF.